The rows below give T cell receptor beta chains drawn from one sample of a study of blood T cells in healthy people across ages. One entry per CDR3 protein, called by TCRdb with MiXCR from the 5' RACE reads. The sample has some 1,000,000 distinct CDR3 sequences; roughly 24% are singletons. These records were also assigned to another study, of T cells of mothers and their children.

The sequenced sample was blood. These receptors originate from a girl aged 2 to 9 in good health. CDR3s include the opening cysteine and the closing phenylalanine or tryptophan. D genes are given only for firm matches. Size values are once, few and many counts, or a class for expanded clones, and some rows have none.

v_gene: TRBV5-1
abundance: many
j_gene: TRBJ2-5
d_gene: NA
CDR3nt: TGTGCCAGCAGTTTGGAAGGGAACCAAGAGACCCAGTACTTC
CDR3aa: CASSLEGNQETQYF

v_gene: TRBV6-6
abundance: NA
j_gene: TRBJ1-1
d_gene: TRBD1
CDR3nt: TGTGCCAGCAGTTTCGACAGGGGGACCATGAACACTGAAGCTTTCTTT
CDR3aa: CASSFDRGTMNTEAFF

v_gene: TRBV21-1
abundance: few
j_gene: TRBJ2-3
d_gene: NA
CDR3nt: TGTGCCAGCAGCCCGCCGAAGACAAGCACGTATTTT
CDR3aa: CASSPPKTSTYF

v_gene: TRBV4-2
abundance: few
j_gene: TRBJ1-4
d_gene: NA
CDR3nt: TGTGCCAGCAGCCCACGGATGACTAATGAAAAACTGTTTTTT
CDR3aa: CASSPRMTNEKLFF

v_gene: TRBV7-9
abundance: few
j_gene: TRBJ2-7
d_gene: TRBD1
CDR3nt: TGTGCCAGCAGCCCCGTGACAGGGCTAATTAGTTACGAGCAGTACTTC
CDR3aa: CASSPVTGLISYEQYF

v_gene: TRBV2
abundance: few
j_gene: TRBJ1-2
d_gene: NA
CDR3nt: TGTGCCAGCAGCGAAGCGCACGGGGGGGACATAAGCGGCTACACCTTC
CDR3aa: CASSEAHGGDISGYTF

v_gene: TRBV5-6
abundance: NA
j_gene: TRBJ2-1
d_gene: TRBD2
CDR3nt: TGTGCCAGCAGCAGTAGCGGGAGGGAGCAGTTCTTC
CDR3aa: CASSSSGREQFF

v_gene: TRBV7-2
abundance: NA
j_gene: TRBJ2-1
d_gene: TRBD2
CDR3nt: TGTGCCAGCAGCCCCCCCGGGGGGGCTTACAATGAGCAGTTCTTC
CDR3aa: CASSPPGGAYNEQFF

v_gene: TRBV29-1
abundance: few
j_gene: TRBJ1-6
d_gene: TRBD1
CDR3nt: TGCAGCGCCGGACAGGGAAGGGAATCACCCCTCCACTTT
CDR3aa: CSAGQGRESPLHF

v_gene: TRBV20-1
abundance: NA
j_gene: TRBJ2-3
d_gene: NA
CDR3nt: TGCAGTGCTAGGGCGTCAGATACGCAGTATTTT
CDR3aa: CSARASDTQYF

v_gene: TRBV12-5
abundance: few
j_gene: TRBJ2-3
d_gene: NA
CDR3nt: TGTGCTAGTGGTTTGGTGACCCCCGATCCCTTCACCAGCACAGATACGCAGTATTTT
CDR3aa: CASGLVTPDPFTSTDTQYF